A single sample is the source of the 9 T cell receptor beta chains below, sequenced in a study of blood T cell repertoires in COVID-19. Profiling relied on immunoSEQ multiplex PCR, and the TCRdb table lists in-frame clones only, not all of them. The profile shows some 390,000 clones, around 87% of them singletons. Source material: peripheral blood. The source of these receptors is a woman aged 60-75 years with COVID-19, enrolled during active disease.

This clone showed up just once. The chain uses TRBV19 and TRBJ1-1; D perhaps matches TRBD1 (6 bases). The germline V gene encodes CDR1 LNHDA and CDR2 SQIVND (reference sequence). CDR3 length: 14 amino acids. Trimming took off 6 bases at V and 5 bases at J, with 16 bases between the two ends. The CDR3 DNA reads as TGTGCCAGTAGCGGGCGGACAGTTCGGACTGAAGCTTTCTTT. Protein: CASSGRTVRTEAFF.

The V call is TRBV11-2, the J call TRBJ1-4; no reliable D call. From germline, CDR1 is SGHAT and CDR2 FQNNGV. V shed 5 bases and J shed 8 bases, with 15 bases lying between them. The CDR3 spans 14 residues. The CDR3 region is CASSPEVADEKLFF. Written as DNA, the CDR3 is TGTGCCAGCAGCCCAGAGGTAGCTGACGAAAAACTGTTTTTT.

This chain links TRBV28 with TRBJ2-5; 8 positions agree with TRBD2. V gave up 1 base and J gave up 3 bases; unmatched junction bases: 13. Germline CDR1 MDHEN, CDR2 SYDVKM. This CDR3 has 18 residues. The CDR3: CASSLFAIYAGGKETQYF. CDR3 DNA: TGTGCCAGCAGTTTATTTGCAATTTATGCGGGGGGCAAAGAGACCCAGTACTTC.

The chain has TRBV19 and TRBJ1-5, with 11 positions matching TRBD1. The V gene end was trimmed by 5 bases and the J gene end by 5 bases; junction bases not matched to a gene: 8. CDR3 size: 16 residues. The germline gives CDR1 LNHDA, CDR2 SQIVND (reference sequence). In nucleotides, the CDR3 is TGTGCCAGTAGTGAGGACAGGGGGCCGATTGATCAGCCCCAGCATTTT. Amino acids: CASSEDRGPIDQPQHF. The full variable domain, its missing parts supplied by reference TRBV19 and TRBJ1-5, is DGGITQSPKYLFRKEGQNVTLSCEQNLNHDAMYWYRQDPGQGLRLIYYSQIVNDFQKGDIAEGYSVSREKKESFPLTVTSAQKNPTAFYLCASSEDRGPIDQPQHFGDGTRLSIL.

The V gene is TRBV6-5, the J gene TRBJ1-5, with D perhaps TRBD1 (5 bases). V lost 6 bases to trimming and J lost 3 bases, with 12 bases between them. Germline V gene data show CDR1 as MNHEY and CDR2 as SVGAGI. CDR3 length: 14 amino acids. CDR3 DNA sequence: TGTGCCAGCAGGCCTCCAGGGCCCAATCAGCCCCAGCATTTT. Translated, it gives CASRPPGPNQPQHF.

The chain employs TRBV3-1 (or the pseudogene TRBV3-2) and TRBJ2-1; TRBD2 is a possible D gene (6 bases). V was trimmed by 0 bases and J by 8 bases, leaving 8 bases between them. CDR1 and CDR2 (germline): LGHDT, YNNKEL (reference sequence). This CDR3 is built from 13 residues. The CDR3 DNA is TGTGCCAGCAGCCAAGAAGGAGGGGATGAGCAGTTCTTC. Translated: CASSQEGGDEQFF.

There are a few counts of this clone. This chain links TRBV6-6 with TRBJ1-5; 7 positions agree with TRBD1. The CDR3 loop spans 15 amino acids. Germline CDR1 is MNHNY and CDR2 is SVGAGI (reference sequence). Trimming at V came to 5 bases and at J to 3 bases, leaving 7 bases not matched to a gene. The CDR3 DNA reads TGTGCCAGCAGTGGAACTACAGGGGACAATCAGCCCCAGCATTTT. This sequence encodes CASSGTTGDNQPQHF.

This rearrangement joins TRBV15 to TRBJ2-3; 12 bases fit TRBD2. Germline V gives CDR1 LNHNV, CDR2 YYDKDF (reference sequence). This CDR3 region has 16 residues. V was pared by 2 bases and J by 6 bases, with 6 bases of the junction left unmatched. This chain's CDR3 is CATSRRTSGVADTQYF. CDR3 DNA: TGTGCCACCAGCAGAAGGACTAGCGGGGTGGCTGATACGCAGTATTTT.

CDR3 in amino acids: CASSLSRTGRRTDTQYF. Here the CDR3 DNA reads TGCGCCAGCAGCTTGTCACGGACAGGGAGGCGGACAGATACGCAGTATTTT. The rearrangement links TRBV5-1 to TRBJ2-3; 8 bases line up with TRBD1. The length of the CDR3 is 17 residues. Germline V gives CDR1 SGHRS, CDR2 YFSETQ. J gave up 3 bases and V 1 base, and 10 bases lay outside the gene matches.